These 21 T cell receptor beta chains share one sample of origin, sequenced in a study of control samples from healthy donors and cancer patients. Measured with immunoSEQ multiplex PCR; TCRdb has only the in-frame clones, and not every one. The sample contains 74,000 or so clones, approximately 91% of which appear only once. Sequencing was carried out using blood. The receptor source for this set is a man aged 50 to 60 in good health.

The V gene is TRBV11-3, the J gene TRBJ1-2; possibly TRBD1 for D (5 bases). Per germline, CDR1 SGHNT and CDR2 YENEEA. V lost 5 bases to trimming and J lost 4 bases, with 14 bases between them. The CDR3 consists of 14 residues. The CDR3, as DNA: TGTGCCAGCAGCCTCCCTACGGGGCGCTATGGCTACACCTTC. Translating it yields CASSLPTGRYGYTF.

CDR3 nucleotide sequence: TGTGCCAGTAGTGCAGGACAGGGGACTAACTATGGCTACACCTTC. This codes for CASSAGQGTNYGYTF. The V gene is TRBV19, the J gene TRBJ1-2; 9 bases are a match to TRBD1. The CDR3 sequence is 15 residues long. Trimming took 5 bases from V and 0 from J; bases not matched to a gene: 4. The germline CDR1 and CDR2 sequences are LNHDA and SQIVND (reference sequence).

The V and J genes are TRBV2 and TRBJ2-7; TRBD1 aligns across 8 bases. The germline V gene has CDR1 SNHLY and CDR2 FYNNEI. After removal of 4 bases from V and 5 bases from J, the junction contained 1 base not matched to a gene. The CDR3 has 12 amino acids. The CDR3 spells CASSGQGNEQYF. The CDR3 DNA is TGTGCCAGCAGTGGACAGGGGAACGAGCAGTACTTC.

For this clone: The junction departs from germline at one end; a sequencing error may be responsible. The chain uses TRBV7-7 and TRBJ2-5; the match to TRBD2 covers 9 bases. CDR3 size: 15 residues. Germline CDR1 is SSHAT and CDR2 is FNYEAQ (reference sequence). The CDR3 sequence is CASSLGLAGKETQYF. CDR3 sequence (DNA): TGTGCTAGCAGCTTAGGGCTAGCGGGGAAAGAGACCCAGTACTTC.

The chain has TRBV6-1 and TRBJ1-5; D ambiguous. Looked up from germline, CDR1 is MNHNS and CDR2 is SASEGT. The CDR3 is made up of 14 amino acids. V was trimmed by 1 base and J by 0 bases, leaving 4 bases between them. CDR3 nucleotide sequence: TGTGCCAGCAGTGAAGTGGATAGCAATCAGCCCCAGCATTTT. This gives the protein CASSEVDSNQPQHF.

The J gene is TRBJ1-3, the V gene TRBV6-1; TRBD1 aligns across 7 bases. V lost 1 base, J lost 2 bases, and 2 bases stayed unmatched. The CDR3 length is 15 residues. Germline CDR1 MNHNS, CDR2 SASEGT. CDR3 sequence: CASSEEGATGNTIYF. The CDR3 nucleotides read TGTGCCAGCAGTGAAGAGGGGGCGACTGGAAACACCATATATTTT.

The chain has TRBV11-2 and TRBJ2-7, with D possibly TRBD2 on 5 matching bases. The V and J ends lost 5 bases and 7 bases respectively, with 12 bases between them. Germline assignment: CDR1 SGHAT and CDR2 FQNNGV. CDR3 size: 12 residues. In DNA, the CDR3 is TGTGCCAGCAGCCCGGTGAGGGAGGAGCAGTACTTC. It codes for CASSPVREEQYF.

CDR3: CATSDWTANYGYTF. The CDR3 DNA sequence: TGTGCCACCAGTGATTGGACGGCTAACTATGGCTACACCTTC. The chain combines TRBV24-1 with TRBJ1-2, with D unresolved. The CDR3 consists of 14 residues. Germline V CDR1 and CDR2: KGHDR, SFDVKD. With 2 bases removed from V and 0 bases from J, the gap between germline ends came to 6 bases.

The J gene is TRBJ2-2, the V gene TRBV30; 8 bases align to TRBD1. Germline CDR1 GTSNPN, CDR2 SVGIG (reference sequence). The CDR3 contains 15 residues. V lost 5 bases, J lost 0 bases, and 5 bases stayed unmatched. The chain's CDR3 is CAWARTGSNTGELFF. CDR3 in DNA: TGTGCCTGGGCCCGGACAGGGTCGAACACCGGGGAGCTGTTTTTT.

The chain is built from TRBV2 and TRBJ1-5; D is unclear. V lost 0 bases and J lost 5, with 5 bases in between. The CDR3 is made up of 13 amino acids. Germline V gene sequence: CDR1 SNHLY, CDR2 FYNNEI. The CDR3 reads CASSEAEDQPQHF. The CDR3 DNA reads as TGTGCCAGCAGTGAAGCAGAGGATCAGCCCCAGCATTTT.

The chain joins TRBV9 to TRBJ2-5; 8 positions agree with TRBD1. The CDR3 covers 15 residues. The germline CDR1 and CDR2 sequences are SGDLS and YYNGEE. V lost 2 bases to trimming and J lost 1 base; unmatched junction nucleotides: 4. CDR3 sequence: CASSVGTGLQETQYF. The CDR3 coding sequence is TGTGCCAGCAGCGTTGGGACAGGCCTCCAAGAGACCCAGTACTTC.

The sample holds one count of this clone. CDR3 loop: CSAYRGAEQYF. CDR3 sequence (DNA): TGCAGTGCTTACAGGGGGGCCGAGCAGTACTTC. The V call is TRBV20-1, the J call TRBJ2-7; 8 bases agree with TRBD1. The CDR3 extends over 11 amino acids. The ends lost 5 bases at V and 6 bases at J; junction bases unmatched: 3. Germline V gives CDR1 DFQATT, CDR2 SNEGSKA (reference sequence).

The chain has TRBV6-5 and TRBJ1-5; 7 bases fit TRBD1. This CDR3 has 15 amino acids. V gave up 6 bases and J gave up 0 bases; unmatched junction bases: 5. Germline V gene lookup returns CDR1 MNHEY and CDR2 SVGAGI. The DNA of the CDR3 is TGTGCCAGCAGGATACAGGGGAATAGCAATCAGCCCCAGCATTTT. The encoded protein is CASRIQGNSNQPQHF.

This clone has just one count. The gene calls are TRBV3-1 (or the pseudogene TRBV3-2) and TRBJ1-2; a possible D gene is TRBD1 (6 bases). The CDR3 sequence is 14 residues long. The V gene lost 0 bases and the J gene lost 3 bases, with 8 bases spanning the gap. The germline gives CDR1 LGHDT, CDR2 YNNKEL (reference sequence). As DNA, the CDR3 is TGTGCCAGCAGCCAAGATGGGGGCGACTATGGCTACACCTTC. Its protein product is CASSQDGGDYGYTF.

The chain has TRBV6-2 or TRBV6-3 and TRBJ1-5; D unresolved. Germline CDR1 and CDR2: MNHEY and SVGEGT. The CDR3 sequence is 16 residues long. The V end was cut by 6 bases, the J end by 0 bases, with 15 bases between. CDR3 bases: TGTGCCAGCAGCCACTCTGTAGACTCTAGCAATCAGCCCCAGCATTTT. Protein: CASSHSVDSSNQPQHF.

The chain links TRBV5-6 to TRBJ1-4, with D hard to call. The CDR3 is 16 amino acids. Trimming took 0 bases from V and 6 from J, leaving 15 bases between them. Germline CDR1 SGHDT, CDR2 YYEEEE. Written as DNA, the CDR3 is TGTGCCAGCAGCTTGGAATTTGCCAAAGAGGATGAAAAACTGTTTTTT. This encodes CASSLEFAKEDEKLFF. Using reference TRBV5-6 and TRBJ1-4 for the parts outside the CDR3, the full variable domain is DAGVTQSPTHLIKTRGQQVTLRCSPKSGHDTVSWYQQALGQGPQFIFQYYEEEERQRGNFPDRFSGHQFPNYSSELNVNALLLGDSALYLCASSLEFAKEDEKLFFGSGTQLSVL.

The chain joins TRBV7-6 to TRBJ1-1, with 7 nucleotides matching TRBD1. Germline V gene data show CDR1 as SGHVS and CDR2 as FNYEAQ. Germline trimming cut 6 bases from V and 5 bases from J; bases unmatched to any gene: 9. The CDR3 length is 14 residues. The CDR3 protein is CASRAWTGRTEAFF. The CDR3 region has the DNA TGTGCCAGCAGAGCCTGGACAGGAAGAACTGAAGCTTTCTTT.

The genes are TRBV24-1 and TRBJ2-2, with a tentative D call TRBD1 (5 bases). The CDR3 loop spans 15 amino acids. Trimming left V 4 bases short and J 6 bases short, with 14 bases between. Germline CDR1 and CDR2: KGHDR and SFDVKD. The DNA for the CDR3 is TGTGCCACCAGTGACCCGGTAGAAGGGGCCGGGGAGCTGTTTTTT. It encodes CATSDPVEGAGELFF.

The rearrangement joins TRBV2 to TRBJ2-3; maybe TRBD2 (5 bases). The CDR3 runs to 16 residues. The V end lost 2 bases, the J end lost 1 base, and 13 bases lay between the germline ends. Germline V gene sequence: CDR1 SNHLY, CDR2 FYNNEI. The CDR3 DNA is TGTGCCAGCAGTGAATGGGCGGGCATCGGCACAGATACGCAGTATTTT. Translated: CASSEWAGIGTDTQYF.

The chain uses TRBV6-5 and TRBJ2-1, with D unclear. The CDR3 sequence is 11 residues long. Trimming shortened V by 6 bases and J by 9 bases, and 9 bases separated the two germline ends. From germline, CDR1 is MNHEY and CDR2 SVGAGI. The CDR3 DNA sequence: TGTGCCAGCAGGGTAGGCGGTGAGCAGTTCTTC. Translation gives CASRVGGEQFF.

V usage is TRBV12-3 or TRBV12-4 and J usage is TRBJ2-5; possibly TRBD1 or TRBD2 for D (5 bases each). CDR3 length: 13 residues. V lost 7 bases and J lost 7, with 16 bases in between. CDR3 coding DNA: TGTGCCAGCACACCGTTGGGACCCGGGACCCAGTACTTC. Translating gives CASTPLGPGTQYF.